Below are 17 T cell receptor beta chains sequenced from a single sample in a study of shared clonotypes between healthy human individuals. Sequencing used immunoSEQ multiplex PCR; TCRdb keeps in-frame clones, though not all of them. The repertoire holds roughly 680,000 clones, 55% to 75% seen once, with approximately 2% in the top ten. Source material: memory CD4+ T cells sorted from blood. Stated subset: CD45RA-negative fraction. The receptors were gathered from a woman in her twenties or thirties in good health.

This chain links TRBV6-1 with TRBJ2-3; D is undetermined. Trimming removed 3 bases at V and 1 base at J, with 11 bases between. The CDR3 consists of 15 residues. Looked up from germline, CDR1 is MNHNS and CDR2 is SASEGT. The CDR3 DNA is TGTGCCAGCAGTGATTGGAAGGGCGGCACAGATACGCAGTATTTT. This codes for CASSDWKGGTDTQYF.

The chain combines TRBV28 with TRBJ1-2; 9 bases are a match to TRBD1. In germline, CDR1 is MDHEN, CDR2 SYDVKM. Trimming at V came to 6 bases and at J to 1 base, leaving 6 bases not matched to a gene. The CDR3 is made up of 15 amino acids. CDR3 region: CASRSGQGFNYGYTF. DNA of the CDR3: TGTGCCAGCAGGTCTGGACAGGGGTTTAACTATGGCTACACCTTC.

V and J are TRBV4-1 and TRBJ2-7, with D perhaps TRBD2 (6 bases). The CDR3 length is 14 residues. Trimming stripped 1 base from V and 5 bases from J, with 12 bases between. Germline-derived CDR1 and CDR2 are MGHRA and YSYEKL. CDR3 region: CASSQAGGVDEQYF. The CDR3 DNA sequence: TGCGCCAGCAGCCAAGCAGGCGGGGTGGACGAGCAGTACTTC.

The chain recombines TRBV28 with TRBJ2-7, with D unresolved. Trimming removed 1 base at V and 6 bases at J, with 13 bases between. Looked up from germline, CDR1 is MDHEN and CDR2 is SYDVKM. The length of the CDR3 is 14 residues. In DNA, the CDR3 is TGTGCCAGCAGTTTATCGGGCGTTTCACCCGAGCAGTACTTC. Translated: CASSLSGVSPEQYF.

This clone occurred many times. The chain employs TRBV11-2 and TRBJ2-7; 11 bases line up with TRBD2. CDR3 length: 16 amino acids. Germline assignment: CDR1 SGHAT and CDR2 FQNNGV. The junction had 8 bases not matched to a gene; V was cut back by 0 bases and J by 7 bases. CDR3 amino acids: CASSLEGSGRAWEQYF. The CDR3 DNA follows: TGTGCCAGCAGCTTAGAGGGTAGCGGGAGGGCCTGGGAGCAGTACTTC.

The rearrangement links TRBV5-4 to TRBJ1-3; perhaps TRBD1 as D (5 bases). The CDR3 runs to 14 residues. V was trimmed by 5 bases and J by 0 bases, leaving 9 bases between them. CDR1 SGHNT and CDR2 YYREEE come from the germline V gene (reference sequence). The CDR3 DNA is TGTGCCAGCAGAGTTCAGGGCTCTGGAAACACCATATATTTT. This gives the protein CASRVQGSGNTIYF.

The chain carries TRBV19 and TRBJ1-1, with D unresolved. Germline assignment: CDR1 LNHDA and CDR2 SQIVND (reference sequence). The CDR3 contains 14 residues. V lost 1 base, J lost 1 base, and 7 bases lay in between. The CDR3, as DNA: TGTGCCAGTAGTATAGTTCCTTCGAACACTGAAGCTTTCTTT. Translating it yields CASSIVPSNTEAFF. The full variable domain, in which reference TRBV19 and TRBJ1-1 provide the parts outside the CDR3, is DGGITQSPKYLFRKEGQNVTLSCEQNLNHDAMYWYRQDPGQGLRLIYYSQIVNDFQKGDIAEGYSVSREKKESFPLTVTSAQKNPTAFYLCASSIVPSNTEAFFGQGTRLTVV.

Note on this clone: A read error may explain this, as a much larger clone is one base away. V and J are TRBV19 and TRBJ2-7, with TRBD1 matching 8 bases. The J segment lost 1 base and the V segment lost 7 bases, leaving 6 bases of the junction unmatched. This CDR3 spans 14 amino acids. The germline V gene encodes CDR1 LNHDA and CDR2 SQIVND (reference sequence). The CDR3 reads CASTSGGSSYEQYF. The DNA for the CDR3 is TGTGCCAGTACTTCAGGGGGCAGTTCCTACGAGCAGTACTTC.

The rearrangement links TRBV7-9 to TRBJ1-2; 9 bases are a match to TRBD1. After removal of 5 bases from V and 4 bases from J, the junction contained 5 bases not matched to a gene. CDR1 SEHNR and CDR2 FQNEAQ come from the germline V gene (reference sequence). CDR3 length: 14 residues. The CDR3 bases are TGTGCCAGCAGCCCTAGGACAGGGGCCTATGGCTACACCTTC. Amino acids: CASSPRTGAYGYTF. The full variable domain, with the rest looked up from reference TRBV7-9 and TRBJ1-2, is DTGVSQNPRHKITKRGQNVTFRCDPISEHNRLYWYRQTLGQGPEFLTYFQNEAQLEKSRLLSDRFSAERPKGSFSTLEIQRTEQGDSAMYLCASSPRTGAYGYTFGSGTRLTVV.

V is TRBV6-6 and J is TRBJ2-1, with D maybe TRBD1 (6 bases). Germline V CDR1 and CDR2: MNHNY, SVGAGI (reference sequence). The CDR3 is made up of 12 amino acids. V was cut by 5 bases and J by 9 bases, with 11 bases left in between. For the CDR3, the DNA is TGTGCCAGCAGTCCGATCAGGGGTGAGCAGTTCTTC. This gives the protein CASSPIRGEQFF.

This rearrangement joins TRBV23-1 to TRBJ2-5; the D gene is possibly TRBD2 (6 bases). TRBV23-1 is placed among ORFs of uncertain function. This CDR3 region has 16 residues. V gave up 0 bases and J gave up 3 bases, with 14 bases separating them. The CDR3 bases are TGCGCCAGCAGTCAATCGGAGGGTCGTTTAGAAGAGACCCAGTACTTC. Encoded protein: CASSQSEGRLEETQYF.

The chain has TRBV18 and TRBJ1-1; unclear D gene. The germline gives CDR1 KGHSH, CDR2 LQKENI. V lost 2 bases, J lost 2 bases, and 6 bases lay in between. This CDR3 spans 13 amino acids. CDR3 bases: TGTGCCAGCTCACCAGGGATCAACACTGAAGCTTTCTTT. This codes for CASSPGINTEAFF.

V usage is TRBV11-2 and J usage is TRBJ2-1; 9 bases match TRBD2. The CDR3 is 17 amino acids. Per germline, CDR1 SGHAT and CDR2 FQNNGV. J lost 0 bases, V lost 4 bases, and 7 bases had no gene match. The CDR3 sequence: CASSYTSGFDSYNEQFF. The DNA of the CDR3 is TGTGCCAGCAGCTACACTAGCGGGTTTGACTCCTACAATGAGCAGTTCTTC.

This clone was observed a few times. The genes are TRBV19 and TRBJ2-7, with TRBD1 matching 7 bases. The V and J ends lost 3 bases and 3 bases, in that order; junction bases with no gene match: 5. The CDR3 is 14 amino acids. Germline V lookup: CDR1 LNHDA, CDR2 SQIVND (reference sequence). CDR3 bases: TGTGCCAGTAGTATCTCGGGACAGCACTACGAGCAGTACTTC. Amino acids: CASSISGQHYEQYF.

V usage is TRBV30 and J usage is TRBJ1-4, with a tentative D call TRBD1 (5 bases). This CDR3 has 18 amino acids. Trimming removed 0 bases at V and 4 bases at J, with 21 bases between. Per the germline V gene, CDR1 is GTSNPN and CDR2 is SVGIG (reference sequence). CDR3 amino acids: CAWSVGRLGFGGNEKLFF. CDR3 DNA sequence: TGTGCCTGGAGTGTGGGCAGGTTGGGATTTGGGGGTAATGAAAAACTGTTTTTT.

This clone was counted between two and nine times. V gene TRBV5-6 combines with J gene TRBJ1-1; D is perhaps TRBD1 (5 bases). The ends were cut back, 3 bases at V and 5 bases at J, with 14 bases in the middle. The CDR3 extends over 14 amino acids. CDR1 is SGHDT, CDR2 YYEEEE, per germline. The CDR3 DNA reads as TGTGCCAGCAGCTGGGGACGAGGATGGACTGAAGCTTTCTTT. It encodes CASSWGRGWTEAFF. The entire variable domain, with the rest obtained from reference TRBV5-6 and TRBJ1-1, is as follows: DAGVTQSPTHLIKTRGQQVTLRCSPKSGHDTVSWYQQALGQGPQFIFQYYEEEERQRGNFPDRFSGHQFPNYSSELNVNALLLGDSALYLCASSWGRGWTEAFFGQGTRLTVV.

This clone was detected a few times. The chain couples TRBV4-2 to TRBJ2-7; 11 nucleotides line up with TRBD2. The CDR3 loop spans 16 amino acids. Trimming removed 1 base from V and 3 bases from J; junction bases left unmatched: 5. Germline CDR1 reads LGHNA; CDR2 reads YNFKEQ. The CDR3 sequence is CASSQVIGTSGYEQYF. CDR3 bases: TGTGCCAGCAGCCAAGTAATAGGGACTAGCGGCTACGAGCAGTACTTC.